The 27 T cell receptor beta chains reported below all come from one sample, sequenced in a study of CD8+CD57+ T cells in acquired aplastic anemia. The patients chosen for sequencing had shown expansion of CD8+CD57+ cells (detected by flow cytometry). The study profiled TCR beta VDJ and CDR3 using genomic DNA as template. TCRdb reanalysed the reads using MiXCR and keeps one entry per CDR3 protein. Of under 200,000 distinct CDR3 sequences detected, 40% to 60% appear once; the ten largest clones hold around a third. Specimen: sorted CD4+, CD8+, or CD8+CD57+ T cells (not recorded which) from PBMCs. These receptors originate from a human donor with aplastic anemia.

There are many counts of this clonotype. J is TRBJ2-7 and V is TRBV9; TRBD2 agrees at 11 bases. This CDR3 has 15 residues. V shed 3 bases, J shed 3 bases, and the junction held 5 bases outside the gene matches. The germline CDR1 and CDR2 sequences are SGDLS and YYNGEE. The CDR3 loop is CASSGSTSGSYEQYF. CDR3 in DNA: TGTGCCAGCAGCGGATCTACTAGCGGGAGCTACGAGCAGTACTTC.

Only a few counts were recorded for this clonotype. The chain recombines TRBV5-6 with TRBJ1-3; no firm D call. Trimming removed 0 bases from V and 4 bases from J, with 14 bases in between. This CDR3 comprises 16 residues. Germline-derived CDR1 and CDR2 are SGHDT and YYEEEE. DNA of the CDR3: TGTGCCAGCAGCTTGGGCCGCTGGGCCATGGGAAACACCATATATTTT. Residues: CASSLGRWAMGNTIYF.

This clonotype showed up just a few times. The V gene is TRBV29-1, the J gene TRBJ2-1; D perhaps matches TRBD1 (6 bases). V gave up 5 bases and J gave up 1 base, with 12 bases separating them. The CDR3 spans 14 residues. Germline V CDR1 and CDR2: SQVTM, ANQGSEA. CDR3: CSVRNRVSYNEQFF. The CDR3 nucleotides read TGCAGCGTTCGAAACAGGGTATCCTACAATGAGCAGTTCTTC.

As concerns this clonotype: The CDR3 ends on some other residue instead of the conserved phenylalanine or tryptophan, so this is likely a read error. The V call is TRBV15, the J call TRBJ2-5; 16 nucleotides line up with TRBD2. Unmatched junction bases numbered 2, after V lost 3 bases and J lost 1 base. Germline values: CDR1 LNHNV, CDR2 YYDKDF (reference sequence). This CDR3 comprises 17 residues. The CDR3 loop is CATSRGLAGGRQETQYL. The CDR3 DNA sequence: TGTGCCACCAGCAGGGGACTAGCGGGGGGGCGCCAAGAGACCCAGTACCTC.

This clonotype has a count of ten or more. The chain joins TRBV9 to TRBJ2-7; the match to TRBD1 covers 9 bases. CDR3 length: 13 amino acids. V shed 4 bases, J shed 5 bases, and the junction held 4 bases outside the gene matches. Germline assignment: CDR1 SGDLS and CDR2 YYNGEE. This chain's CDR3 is CASSPQGAHEQYF. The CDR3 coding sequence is TGTGCCAGCAGCCCACAGGGGGCCCACGAGCAGTACTTC.

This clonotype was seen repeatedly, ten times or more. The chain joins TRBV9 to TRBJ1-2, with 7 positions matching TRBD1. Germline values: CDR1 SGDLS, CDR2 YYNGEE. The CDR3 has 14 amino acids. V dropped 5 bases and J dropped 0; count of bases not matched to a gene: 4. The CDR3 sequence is CASSGQASNYGYTF. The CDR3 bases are TGTGCCAGCAGTGGACAGGCATCTAACTATGGCTACACCTTC.

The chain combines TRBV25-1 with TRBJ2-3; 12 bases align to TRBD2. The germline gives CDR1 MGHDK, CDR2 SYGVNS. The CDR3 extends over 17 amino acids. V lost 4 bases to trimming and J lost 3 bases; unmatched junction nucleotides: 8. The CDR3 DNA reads TGTGCCAGCAGTGGTAAGGGACTAGCGGGCCCAACAGATACGCAGTATTTT. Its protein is CASSGKGLAGPTDTQYF. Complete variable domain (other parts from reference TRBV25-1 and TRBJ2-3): EADIYQTPRYLVIGTGKKITLECSQTMGHDKMYWYQQDPGMELHLIHYSYGVNSTEKGDLSSESTVSRIRTEHFPLTLESARPSHTSQYLCASSGKGLAGPTDTQYFGPGTRLTVL.

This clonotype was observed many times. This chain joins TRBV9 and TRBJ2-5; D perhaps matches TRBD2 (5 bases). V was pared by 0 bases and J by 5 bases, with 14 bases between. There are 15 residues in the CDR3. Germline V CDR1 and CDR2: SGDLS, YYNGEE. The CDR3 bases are TGTGCCAGCAGCGTAGGAGGGATTGATTCGGAGACCCAGTACTTC. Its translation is CASSVGGIDSETQYF.

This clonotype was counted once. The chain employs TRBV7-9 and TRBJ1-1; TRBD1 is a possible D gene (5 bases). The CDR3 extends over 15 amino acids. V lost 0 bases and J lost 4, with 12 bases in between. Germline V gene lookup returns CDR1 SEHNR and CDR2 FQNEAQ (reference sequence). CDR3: CASSLAVSGLTEAFF. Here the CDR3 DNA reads TGTGCCAGCAGCTTAGCGGTGTCAGGGCTCACTGAAGCTTTCTTT.

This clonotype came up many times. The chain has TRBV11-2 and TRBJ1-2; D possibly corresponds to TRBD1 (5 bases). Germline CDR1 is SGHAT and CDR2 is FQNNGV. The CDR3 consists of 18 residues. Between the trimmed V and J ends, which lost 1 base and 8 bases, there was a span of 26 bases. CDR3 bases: TGTGCCAGCAGCTTAGTTGGGACGGGAACCCCTCTTCCTCAAGGCTACACCTTC. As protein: CASSLVGTGTPLPQGYTF.

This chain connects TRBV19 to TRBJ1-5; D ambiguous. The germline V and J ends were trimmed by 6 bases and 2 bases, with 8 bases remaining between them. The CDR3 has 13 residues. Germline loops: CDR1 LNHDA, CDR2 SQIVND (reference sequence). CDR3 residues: CASRREGNQPQHF. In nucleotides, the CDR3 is TGTGCCAGTAGGAGGGAGGGCAATCAGCCCCAGCATTTT.

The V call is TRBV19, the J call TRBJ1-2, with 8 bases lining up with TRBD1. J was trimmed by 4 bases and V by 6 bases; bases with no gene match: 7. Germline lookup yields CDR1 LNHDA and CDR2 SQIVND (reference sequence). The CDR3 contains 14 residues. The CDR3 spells CASRDRADPYGYTF. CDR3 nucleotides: TGTGCCAGTAGGGACAGGGCAGATCCCTATGGCTACACCTTC.

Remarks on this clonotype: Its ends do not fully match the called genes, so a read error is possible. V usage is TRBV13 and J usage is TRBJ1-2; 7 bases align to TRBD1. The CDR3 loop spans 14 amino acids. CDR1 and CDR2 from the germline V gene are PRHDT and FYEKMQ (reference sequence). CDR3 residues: CASSPSEGAGGYTF. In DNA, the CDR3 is TGCGCCAGCAGTCCTAGTGAGGGGGCGGGTGGCTACACCTTC.

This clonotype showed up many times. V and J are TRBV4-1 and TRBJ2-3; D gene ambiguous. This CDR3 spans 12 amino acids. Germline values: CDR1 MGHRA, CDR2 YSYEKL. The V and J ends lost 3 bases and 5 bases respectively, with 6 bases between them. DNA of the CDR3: TGCGCCAGCAGCCATAATCAAGATACGCAGTATTTT. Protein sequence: CASSHNQDTQYF.

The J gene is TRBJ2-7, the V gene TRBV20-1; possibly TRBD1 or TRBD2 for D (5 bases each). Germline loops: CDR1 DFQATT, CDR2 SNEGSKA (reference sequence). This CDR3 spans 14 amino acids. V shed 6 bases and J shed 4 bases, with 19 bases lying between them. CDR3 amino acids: CSARDGAVDYEQYF. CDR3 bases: TGCAGTGCCAGGGACGGGGCGGTTGATTACGAGCAGTACTTC.

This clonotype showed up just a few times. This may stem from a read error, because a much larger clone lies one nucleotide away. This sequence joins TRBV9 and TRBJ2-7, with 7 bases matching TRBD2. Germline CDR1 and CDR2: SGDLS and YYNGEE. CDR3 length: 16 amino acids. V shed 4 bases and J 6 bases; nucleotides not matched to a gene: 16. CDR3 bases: TGTGCCAGCAGCCCCTGCGGGAGTACAGCTGTATTCGAGCAGTACTTC. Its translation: CASSPCGSTAVFEQYF.

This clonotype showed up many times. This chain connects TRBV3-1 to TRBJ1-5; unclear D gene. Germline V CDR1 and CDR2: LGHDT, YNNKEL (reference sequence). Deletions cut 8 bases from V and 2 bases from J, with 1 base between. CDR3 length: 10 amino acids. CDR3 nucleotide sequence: TGTGCCAGCTGCAATCAGCCCCAGCATTTT. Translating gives CASCNQPQHF.

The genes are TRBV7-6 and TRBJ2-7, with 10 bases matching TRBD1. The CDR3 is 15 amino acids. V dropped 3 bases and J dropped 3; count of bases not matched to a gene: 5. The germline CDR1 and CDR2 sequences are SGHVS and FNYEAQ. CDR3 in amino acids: CASSFPGQGIYEQYF. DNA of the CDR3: TGTGCCAGCAGCTTTCCGGGACAGGGGATCTACGAGCAGTACTTC.

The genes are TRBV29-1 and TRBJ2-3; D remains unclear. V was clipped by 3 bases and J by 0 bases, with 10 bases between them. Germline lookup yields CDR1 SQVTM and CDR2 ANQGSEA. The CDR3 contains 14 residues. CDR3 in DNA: TGCAGCGTTGATACGCGGTTTAGCACAGATACGCAGTATTTT. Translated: CSVDTRFSTDTQYF.

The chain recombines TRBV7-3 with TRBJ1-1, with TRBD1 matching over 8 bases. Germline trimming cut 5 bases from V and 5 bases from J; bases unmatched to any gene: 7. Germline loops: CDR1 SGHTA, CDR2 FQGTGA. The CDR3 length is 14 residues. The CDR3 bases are TGTGCCAGCAGCCCCGGACAGGGAGGAACTGAAGCTTTCTTT. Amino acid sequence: CASSPGQGGTEAFF.

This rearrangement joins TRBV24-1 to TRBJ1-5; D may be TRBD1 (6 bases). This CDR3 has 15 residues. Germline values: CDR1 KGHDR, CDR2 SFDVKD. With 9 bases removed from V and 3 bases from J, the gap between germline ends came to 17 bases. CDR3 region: CATERHRANNQPQHF. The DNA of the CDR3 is TGTGCCACCGAACGACACAGGGCCAACAATCAGCCCCAGCATTTT.

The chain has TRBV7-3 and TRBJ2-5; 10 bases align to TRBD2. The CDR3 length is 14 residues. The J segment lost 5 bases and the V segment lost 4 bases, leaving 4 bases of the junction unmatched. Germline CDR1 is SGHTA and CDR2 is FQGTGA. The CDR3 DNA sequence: TGTGCCAGCAGCTCTAGCGGGAGAGGGGAGACCCAGTACTTC. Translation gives CASSSSGRGETQYF.

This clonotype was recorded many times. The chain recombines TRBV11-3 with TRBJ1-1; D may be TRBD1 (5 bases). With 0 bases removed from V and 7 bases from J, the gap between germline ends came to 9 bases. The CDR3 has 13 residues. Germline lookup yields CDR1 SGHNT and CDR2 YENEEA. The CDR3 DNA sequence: TGTGCCAGCAGCTTAGAGGACGGGGGTGAAGCTTTCTTT. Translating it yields CASSLEDGGEAFF.

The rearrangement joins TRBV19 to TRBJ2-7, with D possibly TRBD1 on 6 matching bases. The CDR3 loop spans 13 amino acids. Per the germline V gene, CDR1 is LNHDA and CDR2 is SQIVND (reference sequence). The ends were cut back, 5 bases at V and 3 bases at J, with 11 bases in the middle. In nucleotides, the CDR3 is TGTGCCAGTAGTTTAGGACAGCACTACGAGCAGTACTTC. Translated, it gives CASSLGQHYEQYF.

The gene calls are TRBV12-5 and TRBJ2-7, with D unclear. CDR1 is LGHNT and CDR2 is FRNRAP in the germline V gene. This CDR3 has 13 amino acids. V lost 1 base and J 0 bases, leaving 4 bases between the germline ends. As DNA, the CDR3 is TGTGCTAGTGGTTTGGACAGCTCCTACGAGCAGTACTTC. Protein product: CASGLDSSYEQYF.

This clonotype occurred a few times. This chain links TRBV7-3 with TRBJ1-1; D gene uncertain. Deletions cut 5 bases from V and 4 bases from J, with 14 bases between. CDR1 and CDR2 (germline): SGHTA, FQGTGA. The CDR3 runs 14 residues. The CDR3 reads CASSTRIGVTEAFF. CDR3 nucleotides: TGTGCCAGCAGCACTCGAATTGGGGTCACTGAAGCTTTCTTT.

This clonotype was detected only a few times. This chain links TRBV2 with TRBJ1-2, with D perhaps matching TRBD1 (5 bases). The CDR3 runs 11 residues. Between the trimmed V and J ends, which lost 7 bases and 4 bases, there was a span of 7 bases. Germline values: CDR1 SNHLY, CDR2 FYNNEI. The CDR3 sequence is CASMGGYGYTF. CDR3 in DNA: TGTGCCAGCATGGGGGGCTATGGCTACACCTTC.